This T cell receptor (beta chain) was identified during a study of neurological immune-mediated disorders. This clonotype was picked up many times. As to time point: longitudinal time-point 3. CDR1 and CDR2 from the germline V gene are DFQATT and SNEGSKA (reference sequence). The CDR3 contains 14 residues. Trimming removed 5 bases from V and 4 bases from J, with 17 bases in between. The authors produced cDNA by 5'RACE using 10-nucleotide random UMIs. Via MiXCR, TCRdb re-called the 5' RACE reads, giving one row per CDR3 protein. The table shows approximately 47,000 distinct CDR3 sequences, with about 13% occurring only once.

The source is a male donor with HTLV-1-associated myelopathy (HAM/TSP). The chain is built from TRBV20-1 and TRBJ2-5; possible D gene TRBD2, 7 bases. Sample: PBMCs. The CDR3 reads CSAPPGGGRETQYF. In nucleotides, the CDR3 is TGCAGTGCTCCCCCCGGCGGGGGCAGAGAGACCCAGTACTTC.